The 18 T cell receptor beta chains below were found in one sample sequenced in a study of blood T cell repertoires in COVID-19. Repertoires were generated with immunoSEQ multiplex PCR, while TCRdb's copy carries only in-frame clones and drops some. Altogether 150,000 to 200,000 clones are present, 65% to 90% being singletons, with the ten largest covering 7.5% to 10%. The sample consisted of peripheral blood. These receptor sequences come from a man aged 50 to 59 with active or convalescent COVID-19.

The chain couples TRBV3-1 (or the pseudogene TRBV3-2) to TRBJ1-2, with 10 positions matching TRBD1. The J segment lost 8 bases and the V segment lost 4 bases, leaving 7 bases of the junction unmatched. Per the germline V gene, CDR1 is LGHDT and CDR2 is YNNKEL (reference sequence). The CDR3 contains 14 residues. This CDR3 reads CASSPGQGVRGYTF. DNA for the CDR3: TGTGCCAGCAGCCCCGGACAGGGGGTAAGAGGCTACACCTTC.

The chain combines TRBV19 with TRBJ1-5; D not resolved. V lost 3 bases and J 6 bases, leaving 9 bases between the germline ends. Germline CDR1 is LNHDA and CDR2 is SQIVND (reference sequence). The CDR3 has 13 amino acids. The CDR3 sequence is CASSIHHGQPQHF. As DNA, the CDR3 is TGTGCCAGTAGTATTCACCACGGTCAGCCCCAGCATTTT.

The rearrangement links TRBV7-2 to TRBJ2-5; 7 bases are a match to TRBD2. CDR3 length: 13 amino acids. V gave up 7 bases and J gave up 4 bases; unmatched junction bases: 6. Looked up from germline, CDR1 is SGHTA and CDR2 is FQGNSA. Here the CDR3 reads CASKRGGRETQYF. CDR3 sequence (DNA): TGTGCCAGCAAGCGGGGCGGTCGAGAGACCCAGTACTTC. Supplemented by reference TRBV7-2 and TRBJ2-5, the full variable domain reads GAGVSQSPSNKVTEKGKDVELRCDPISGHTALYWYRQSLGQGLEFLIYFQGNSAPDKSGLPSDRFSAERTGGSVSTLTIQRTQQEDSAVYLCASKRGGRETQYFGPGTRLLVL.

On this clone itself: Other DNA sequences in the same sample also yield this CDR3. The chain employs TRBV3-1 (or the pseudogene TRBV3-2) and TRBJ1-1; D not resolved. Germline V lookup: CDR1 LGHDT, CDR2 YNNKEL (reference sequence). This CDR3 is 14 amino acids long. V lost 1 base to trimming and J lost 2 bases, with 8 bases between them. The CDR3 sequence is CASSQVSVNTEAFF. In DNA form, the CDR3 reads TGTGCCAGCAGCCAAGTGAGTGTAAACACTGAAGCTTTCTTT.

V is TRBV6-5 and J is TRBJ2-1, with a weak D call TRBD2 (5 bases). The CDR3 is made up of 15 amino acids. Germline CDR1 reads MNHEY; CDR2 reads SVGAGI. The V gene lost 6 bases and the J gene lost 4 bases, with 16 bases spanning the gap. DNA of the CDR3: TGTGCCAGCAGAAATGCGGGTGGAGGATACAATGAGCAGTTCTTC. This encodes CASRNAGGGYNEQFF.

The chain recombines TRBV5-1 with TRBJ2-3, with TRBD1 as a possible D gene (6 bases). The V gene's germline CDR1 is SGHRS and CDR2 YFSETQ. This CDR3 is 13 amino acids long. V was clipped by 5 bases and J by 2 bases, with 9 bases between them. The CDR3 DNA reads as TGCGCCAGCAGGGACAGTTTCACAGATACGCAGTATTTT. Translating it yields CASRDSFTDTQYF.

The CDR3 region is CASSTPGQGSSNEKLFF. CDR3 in DNA: TGTGCCAGCAGTACCCCGGGACAGGGAAGTTCTAATGAAAAACTGTTTTTT. The V gene is TRBV28, the J gene TRBJ1-4, with 9 positions matching TRBD1. Looked up from germline, CDR1 is MDHEN and CDR2 is SYDVKM. The CDR3 consists of 17 residues. With V trimmed by 5 bases and J by 3 bases, 10 bases remained unmatched.

This clone is a singleton in its sample. The V and J genes are TRBV25-1 and TRBJ2-5; 8 positions agree with TRBD1. J was trimmed by 5 bases and V by 4 bases; bases with no gene match: 9. CDR3 length: 15 residues. Germline loops: CDR1 MGHDK, CDR2 SYGVNS. This chain's CDR3 is CASSVAGGRGETQYF. DNA of the CDR3: TGTGCCAGCAGTGTCGCAGGGGGCCGGGGGGAGACCCAGTACTTC.

The V and J genes are TRBV11-2 and TRBJ2-5, with unresolved D. The CDR3 extends over 15 amino acids. V lost 1 base and J 5 bases, leaving 14 bases between the germline ends. Germline CDR1 reads SGHAT; CDR2 reads FQNNGV. CDR3 bases: TGTGCCAGCAGCTTAGCGGCGTCTGTCAGGGAGACCCAGTACTTC. It encodes CASSLAASVRETQYF.

J is TRBJ1-1 and V is TRBV5-1; a weak D match, TRBD1 (6 bases). V lost 0 bases to trimming and J lost 1 base, with 10 bases between them. The CDR3 has 15 amino acids. Germline V gene data show CDR1 as SGHRS and CDR2 as YFSETQ. This chain's CDR3 is CASSLAGQSNTEAFF. In nucleotides, the CDR3 is TGCGCCAGCAGCTTGGCGGGACAATCGAACACTGAAGCTTTCTTT.

This clone was seen a handful of times. The V call is TRBV19, the J call TRBJ2-7; 8 nucleotides agree with TRBD1. Unmatched junction bases numbered 11, after V lost 10 bases and J lost 0 bases. The germline CDR1 and CDR2 sequences are LNHDA and SQIVND (reference sequence). The CDR3 is made up of 15 amino acids. Here the CDR3 reads CATNPQGGSSYEQYF. CDR3 bases: TGTGCCACTAACCCACAGGGGGGCAGCTCCTACGAGCAGTACTTC.

The rearrangement uses TRBV28 and TRBJ2-1, with 7 bases identical to TRBD1. CDR3 length equals 14 residues. The V segment lost 5 bases and the J segment 8 bases; nucleotides outside the gene matches: 9. The V gene's germline CDR1 is MDHEN and CDR2 SYDVKM. This chain's CDR3 is CASSTWTGRDEQFF. CDR3 in DNA: TGTGCCAGCAGTACTTGGACAGGTAGGGATGAGCAGTTCTTC.

The chain joins TRBV7-9 to TRBJ2-3; D is possibly TRBD1 (6 bases). Trimming removed 4 bases at V and 6 bases at J, with 14 bases between. Germline CDR1 is SEHNR and CDR2 is FQNEAQ (reference sequence). This CDR3 contains 14 residues. CDR3 in DNA: TGTGCCAGCAGCTCACCGGGACAATCTGATACGCAGTATTTT. It codes for CASSSPGQSDTQYF. The full variable domain, completed using reference TRBV7-9 and TRBJ2-3, is DTGVSQNPRHKITKRGQNVTFRCDPISEHNRLYWYRQTLGQGPEFLTYFQNEAQLEKSRLLSDRFSAERPKGSFSTLEIQRTEQGDSAMYLCASSSPGQSDTQYFGPGTRLTVL.

V usage is TRBV5-4 and J usage is TRBJ1-1; tentatively, D is TRBD1 (6 bases). From germline, CDR1 is SGHNT and CDR2 YYREEE (reference sequence). The germline V and J ends were trimmed by 2 bases and 0 bases, with 11 bases remaining between them. There are 15 residues in the CDR3. The CDR3 reads CASSFSQGMNTEAFF. CDR3 DNA sequence: TGTGCCAGCAGCTTCAGCCAGGGGATGAACACTGAAGCTTTCTTT.

This clone turned up a few times. The rearrangement uses TRBV18 and TRBJ1-5; TRBD1 might be the D (6 bases). This CDR3 spans 13 amino acids. Per germline, CDR1 KGHSH and CDR2 LQKENI. Trimming shortened V by 6 bases and J by 6 bases, and 12 bases separated the two germline ends. The CDR3 DNA sequence: TGTGCCAGCTCGATCGACAGGCGTCAGCCCCAGCATTTT. It yields the protein CASSIDRRQPQHF.

This chain links TRBV29-1 with TRBJ2-5, with 10 bases lining up with TRBD1. Germline CDR1 is SQVTM and CDR2 is ANQGSEA. The length of the CDR3 is 15 residues. V lost 4 bases and J lost 5; bases outside the gene matches: 10. The CDR3 sequence is CSVAPSTGGGETQYF. In DNA form, the CDR3 reads TGCAGCGTTGCCCCCTCGACAGGGGGCGGGGAGACCCAGTACTTC.

This clone was counted a few times. The chain is built from TRBV29-1 and TRBJ1-4; 10 bases agree with TRBD1. This CDR3 is 13 amino acids long. Trimming removed 5 bases from V and 5 bases from J; junction bases left unmatched: 2. Germline V gene sequence: CDR1 SQVTM, CDR2 ANQGSEA. CDR3 sequence (DNA): TGCAGCGTTCTGGACAGGGGGAATGAAAAACTGTTTTTT. Its protein is CSVLDRGNEKLFF.

The count of this clone is one. The V gene is TRBV5-4, the J gene TRBJ2-2; 9 positions agree with TRBD2. In germline, CDR1 is SGHNT, CDR2 YYREEE (reference sequence). V shed 4 bases and J 4 bases; nucleotides not matched to a gene: 11. The CDR3 contains 17 residues. As DNA, the CDR3 is TGTGCCAGCAGCCCCACCTCTAGCGGGACCCGCACCGGGGAGCTGTTTTTT. Translation gives CASSPTSSGTRTGELFF.